This paragraph reports one T cell receptor beta chain. This record comes from a study of T cell responses to AZD1222 COVID-19 vaccine. Using immunoSEQ multiplex PCR, the repertoire was profiled, and TCRdb retains in-frame clones only, with some absent. This sample has some 150,000 clones, with approximately 92% found just once. Germline values: CDR1 SNHLY, CDR2 FYNNEI. Losses at the gene ends were 6 bases for V and 3 bases for J; bases not matched to a gene: 6. The CDR3 extends over 14 amino acids. The J gene is TRBJ1-2, the V gene TRBV2; 8 bases match TRBD1. Sequences were derived from peripheral blood, sampled 28 days after the second AZD1222 dose. The source of this sequence is an adult who received the AZD1222 COVID-19 vaccine. This chain's CDR3 is CASSRQGADYGYTF. CDR3 coding DNA: TGTGCCAGCAGCCGCCAGGGGGCTGACTATGGCTACACCTTC.